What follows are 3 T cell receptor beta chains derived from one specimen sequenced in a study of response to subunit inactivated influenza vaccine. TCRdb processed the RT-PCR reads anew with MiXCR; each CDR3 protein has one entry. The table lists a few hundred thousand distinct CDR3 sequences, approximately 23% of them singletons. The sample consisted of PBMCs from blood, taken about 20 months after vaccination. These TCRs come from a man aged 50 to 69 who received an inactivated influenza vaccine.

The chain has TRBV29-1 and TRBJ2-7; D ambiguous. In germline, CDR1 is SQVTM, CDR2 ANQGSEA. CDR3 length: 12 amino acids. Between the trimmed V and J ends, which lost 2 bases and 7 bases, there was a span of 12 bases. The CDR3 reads CSVETYQREQYF. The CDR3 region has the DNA TGCAGCGTTGAAACCTACCAGAGGGAGCAGTACTTC.

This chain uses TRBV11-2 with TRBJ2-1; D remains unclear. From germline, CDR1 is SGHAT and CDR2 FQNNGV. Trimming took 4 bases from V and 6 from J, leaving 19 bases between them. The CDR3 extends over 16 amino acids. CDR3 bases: TGTGCCAGCAGCTGGTACCCCGGTTCCCCGGGCAATGAGCAGTTCTTC. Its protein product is CASSWYPGSPGNEQFF.

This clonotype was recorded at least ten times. DNA of the CDR3: TGTGCCACCACAGGGGGTCTGCGTGGCTACACCTTC. Its translation is CATTGGLRGYTF. The J gene is TRBJ1-2, the V gene TRBV10-3; TRBD1 aligns across 8 bases. This CDR3 is built from 12 residues. Germline trimming cut 10 bases from V and 7 bases from J; bases unmatched to any gene: 8. Germline CDR1 reads ENHRY; CDR2 reads SYGVKD.